These 11 T cell receptor beta chains were sequenced from one sample in a study of CXCR3-negative and CXCR3-positive naive CD8 T cells. Each TRB cDNA library was prepared by 5' RACE (with UMI labels). Reanalyzing the 5' RACE reads, TCRdb keeps one entry per CDR3 protein, without DNA. The table for this sample gives about 81,000 distinct CDR3 sequences. Material: naive CXCR3- CD8+ T cells from blood. Subset specified: CD45RO-CCR7+CD27+CD95- naive CD8+ T cells lacking CXCR3 (TNR3-). All receptors come from a human donor in good health. Some clones in this sample may be carry-over from other donors' samples.

The chain uses TRBV5-1 and TRBJ2-3. The V gene's germline CDR1 is SGHRS and CDR2 YFSETQ. The CDR3 is 15 residues long. This CDR3 reads CASSPEQPSTDTQYF.

The chain joins TRBV27 to TRBJ2-7. The germline CDR1 and CDR2 sequences are MNHEY and SMNVEV (reference sequence). The CDR3 runs 13 residues. The CDR3 is CASSQDRPYEQYF.

This chain connects TRBV28 to TRBJ2-3; TCRdb picks TRBD1, but there is no DNA to check that call. The CDR3 is 14 residues long. The V gene's germline CDR1 is MDHEN and CDR2 SYDVKM. The CDR3: CASTPRLGADTQYF.

The rearrangement joins TRBV27 to TRBJ2-1; TCRdb lists TRBD2, though no DNA is available to test this call. The CDR3 consists of 14 residues. Germline CDR1 is MNHEY and CDR2 is SMNVEV (reference sequence). The CDR3 spells CASRPSGRDNEQFF.

The CDR3 spells CASSPGTSGVSTDTQYF. The rearrangement links TRBV7-3 to TRBJ2-3; as DNA is missing, the TRBD2 call by TCRdb cannot be tested. The CDR3 spans 17 residues. Germline CDR1 SGHTA, CDR2 FQGTGA.

The rearrangement uses TRBV9 and TRBJ2-7. The CDR3 totals 14 residues. Germline V lookup: CDR1 SGDLS, CDR2 YYNGEE. This chain's CDR3 is CASSVGAGPYEQYF.

V usage is TRBV28 and J usage is TRBJ2-5; TCRdb indicates TRBD1, and absent DNA this call remains unverified. The length of the CDR3 is 15 residues. The V gene's germline CDR1 is MDHEN and CDR2 SYDVKM. The CDR3 here is CASSFPRGAKETQYF.

V usage is TRBV7-9 and J usage is TRBJ2-5. The CDR3 runs 14 residues. The germline V gene has CDR1 SEHNR and CDR2 FQNEAQ (reference sequence). The CDR3 loop reads CASSLAGHQETQYF.

The V call is TRBV20-1, the J call TRBJ1-2. Germline CDR1 and CDR2: DFQATT and SNEGSKA (reference sequence). This CDR3 is 15 amino acids long. CDR3 residues: CSAGRQAVSNYGYTF.

CDR3 sequence: CASSISSGAYEQYF. The chain uses TRBV6-2 or TRBV6-3 and TRBJ2-7; TCRdb lists TRBD2, though no DNA is available to test this call. Looked up from germline, CDR1 is MNHEY and CDR2 is SVGEGT. CDR3 length: 14 residues.

This chain links TRBV7-9 with TRBJ2-3; the D call from TCRdb, TRBD2, cannot be confirmed without DNA. This CDR3 has 15 amino acids. Germline-derived CDR1 and CDR2 are SEHNR and FQNEAQ (reference sequence). The CDR3: CASRLLAGGPDTQYF.